These 29 T cell receptor beta chains were all obtained from the same sample, sequenced in a study of blood T cells in healthy people across ages. Alongside a J-beta primer mix, a sample-barcoded 5' primer served in a second PCR lasting roughly 7 to 11 cycles. TCRdb recomputed calls from the 5' RACE reads with MiXCR, one row per CDR3 protein. This sample has around 1,500,000 distinct CDR3 sequences, with roughly 28% found just once. The sequenced material came from blood. These receptor sequences come from a woman between 25 and 40 years old in good health.

This clonotype turned up a few times. V and J are TRBV12-3 or TRBV12-4 and TRBJ1-2, with TRBD1 as a possible D gene (6 bases). CDR3 length: 13 residues. V gave up 4 bases and J gave up 5 bases, with 11 bases separating them. In DNA, the CDR3 is TGTGCCAGCAGTTGGAGGACAGAGTATGGCTACACCTTC. Translating it yields CASSWRTEYGYTF.

This clonotype was detected many times. The chain joins TRBV29-1 to TRBJ2-1; 8 bases align to TRBD1. CDR1 is SQVTM, CDR2 ANQGSEA, per germline. Trimming removed 4 bases from V and 6 bases from J; junction bases left unmatched: 5. This CDR3 is built from 13 residues. CDR3 amino acids: CSVGPQGVNEQFF. CDR3 sequence (DNA): TGCAGCGTTGGCCCACAGGGGGTCAATGAGCAGTTCTTC.

This clonotype was observed at least ten times. The gene calls are TRBV28 and TRBJ2-5, with 14 bases matching TRBD2. Germline CDR1 reads MDHEN; CDR2 reads SYDVKM. V shed 2 bases, J shed 0 bases, and the junction held 5 bases outside the gene matches. The CDR3 is 18 amino acids. The DNA for the CDR3 is TGTGCCAGCAGTTTAAGACTAGCGGGGGGGCTAAACCAAGAGACCCAGTACTTC. Protein product: CASSLRLAGGLNQETQYF.

The chain couples TRBV12-3 or TRBV12-4 to TRBJ2-4; D is possibly TRBD2 (6 bases). The CDR3 sequence is 11 residues long. V dropped 9 bases and J dropped 11 bases, with 14 bases sitting between them. CDR3 coding DNA: TGTGCCAGTTCATCGAGGGACTTTCAGTACTTC. It codes for CASSSRDFQYF.

With regard to this clonotype: At one boundary the junction diverges from the germline segment, which might be a read error. This rearrangement joins TRBV10-3 to TRBJ2-3; no reliable D call. In germline, CDR1 is ENHRY, CDR2 SYGVKD. CDR3 length: 13 residues. The CDR3 sequence is CAIRESGRDTQYF. CDR3 coding DNA: TGTGCCATCAGGGAGTCGGGCAGAGATACGCAGTATTTT.

In DNA, the CDR3 is TGTGCCAGCAGCTTAGCGCGGGGACAGGGGAATGAGCAGTACTTC. Its protein is CASSLARGQGNEQYF. This chain uses TRBV7-2 with TRBJ2-4; 10 bases match TRBD1. Germline V gene lookup returns CDR1 SGHTA and CDR2 FQGNSA. The trim removed 0 bases at V and 13 bases at J, leaving 9 bases unmatched. CDR3 length: 15 residues.

This clonotype was counted between two and nine times. One junction end does not reproduce the germline sequence, and a read error may be involved. The CDR3 reads CAGSSPPDAWKNIQYF. CDR3 nucleotide sequence: TGTGCCGGCAGCTCGCCCCCGGACGCGTGGAAAAACATTCAGTACTTC. V and J are TRBV7-2 and TRBJ2-4; no clear D gene. The CDR3 is made up of 16 amino acids. Germline V lookup: CDR1 SGHTA, CDR2 FQGNSA.

The chain couples TRBV5-1 to TRBJ2-6, with D unclear. CDR1 SGHRS and CDR2 YFSETQ come from the germline V gene. Trimming shortened V by 4 bases and J by 2 bases, and 7 bases separated the two germline ends. There are 14 residues in the CDR3. CDR3 sequence reads: CASSPVTGANVLTF. In DNA form, the CDR3 reads TGCGCCAGCAGCCCAGTGACTGGGGCCAACGTCCTGACTTTC.

This clonotype showed up many times. V usage is TRBV7-8 and J usage is TRBJ2-4, with 7 bases that match TRBD2. Per germline, CDR1 SGHVS and CDR2 FQNEAQ. J lost 6 bases, V lost 4 bases, and 21 bases had no gene match. CDR3 size: 19 residues. CDR3 in amino acids: CASSSKGGERDPRANIQYF. In nucleotides, the CDR3 is TGTGCCAGCAGCTCAAAGGGCGGGGAGCGGGATCCCCGGGCAAACATTCAGTACTTC.

The chain carries TRBV10-3 and TRBJ1-1; 7 bases are a match to TRBD1. Unmatched junction bases numbered 4, after V lost 0 bases and J lost 0 bases. The V gene's germline CDR1 is ENHRY and CDR2 SYGVKD. The CDR3 runs 16 residues. The chain's CDR3 is CAISESGGQLNTEAFF. The CDR3, as DNA: TGTGCCATCAGTGAGTCGGGGGGACAGCTGAACACTGAAGCTTTCTTT.

J is TRBJ2-7 and V is TRBV6-5; D unclear. TRBJ2-5 matches the DNA end more closely, so the J call is doubtful. The CDR3 loop spans 11 amino acids. The germline CDR1 and CDR2 sequences are MNHEY and SVGAGI. The CDR3: CATRSWETQYF. The CDR3 region has the DNA TGTGCCACCAGGTCGTGGGAGACCCAGTACTTC.

This clonotype was recorded a few times. The V gene is TRBV9, the J gene TRBJ2-7, with D unclear. The germline V gene has CDR1 SGDLS and CDR2 YYNGEE. The CDR3 has 13 residues. The ends were cut back, 4 bases at V and 7 bases at J, with 15 bases in the middle. For the CDR3, the DNA is TGTGCCAGCAGCCTAGGACCCGGTCTGGAGCAGTACTTC. Translating gives CASSLGPGLEQYF.

This chain joins TRBV7-2 and TRBJ2-5, with 7 nucleotides matching TRBD2. This CDR3 comprises 16 residues. The germline V gene has CDR1 SGHTA and CDR2 FQGNSA. The V and J ends lost 5 bases and 5 bases, in that order; junction bases with no gene match: 14. The CDR3 here is CASSLNSAGRGETQYF. Here the CDR3 DNA reads TGTGCCAGCAGCCTCAATAGTGCGGGGAGGGGCGAGACCCAGTACTTC.

This clonotype was detected a few times. The rearrangement links TRBV20-1 to TRBJ2-3; D not certain. Trimming shortened V by 5 bases and J by 0 bases, and 15 bases separated the two germline ends. CDR1 is DFQATT, CDR2 SNEGSKA, per germline (reference sequence). The CDR3 has 15 amino acids. The CDR3 DNA reads as TGCAGTGCTTCGATCCAGCCCGGTAGCACAGATACGCAGTATTTT. Its protein product is CSASIQPGSTDTQYF.

This clonotype was seen ten or more times. The rearrangement joins TRBV7-2 to TRBJ2-1; TRBD2 aligns across 12 bases. This CDR3 comprises 21 residues. The V segment lost 3 bases and the J segment 4 bases; nucleotides outside the gene matches: 19. Germline-derived CDR1 and CDR2 are SGHTA and FQGNSA. The DNA for the CDR3 is TGTGCCAGCAGCTTTAAAACCGGGACTAGCGGGCCATACGGGAGGTACAATGAGCAGTTCTTC. As protein: CASSFKTGTSGPYGRYNEQFF.

Only a few counts were recorded for this clonotype. This rearrangement joins TRBV5-1 to TRBJ2-3; 8 nucleotides agree with TRBD1. Germline V gene sequence: CDR1 SGHRS, CDR2 YFSETQ. The CDR3 contains 15 residues. V shed 3 bases, J shed 5 bases, and the junction held 8 bases outside the gene matches. The chain's CDR3 is CASSWATGVEDTQYF. The DNA for the CDR3 is TGCGCCAGCAGCTGGGCGACAGGGGTTGAAGATACGCAGTATTTT. The whole variable domain, remainder taken from reference TRBV5-1 and TRBJ2-3, is KAGVTQTPRYLIKTRGQQVTLSCSPISGHRSVSWYQQTPGQGLQFLFEYFSETQRNKGNFPGRFSGRQFSNSRSEMNVSTLELGDSALYLCASSWATGVEDTQYFGPGTRLTVL.

V usage is TRBV6-5 and J usage is TRBJ1-2, with a possible D match to TRBD1 (6 bases). Trimming took 5 bases from V and 8 from J, leaving 12 bases between them. The CDR3 length is 12 residues. Germline V lookup: CDR1 MNHEY, CDR2 SVGAGI. Written as DNA, the CDR3 is TGTGCCAGCAGTCCCATCAGGGGAGGCTACACCTTC. Protein product: CASSPIRGGYTF.

This clonotype was observed a few times. The rearrangement links TRBV29-1 to TRBJ2-7, with 7 positions matching TRBD2. This CDR3 has 14 amino acids. The germline gives CDR1 SQVTM, CDR2 ANQGSEA. The J segment lost 0 bases and the V segment lost 5 bases, leaving 7 bases of the junction unmatched. The CDR3 nucleotides read TGCAGCGTTTGGGGGGGGACGGACTCCTACGAGCAGTACTTC. The encoded protein is CSVWGGTDSYEQYF.

The CDR3 sequence: CSAGGGTHTEAFF. CDR3 DNA: TGCAGTGCTGGGGGGGGTACGCACACTGAAGCTTTCTTT. This chain joins TRBV20-1 and TRBJ1-1, with D tentatively TRBD1 (5 bases). Per germline, CDR1 DFQATT and CDR2 SNEGSKA (reference sequence). The CDR3 runs 13 residues. The germline V and J ends were trimmed by 5 bases and 3 bases, with 13 bases remaining between them.

This clonotype was counted ten times or more. The CDR3 DNA is TGTGCCAGCAGTGCCCGCGGGACTAGCGGTTCAGAGACCCAGTACTTC. Its protein is CASSARGTSGSETQYF. The rearrangement uses TRBV25-1 and TRBJ2-5; the match to TRBD2 covers 11 bases. CDR1 and CDR2 (germline): MGHDK, SYGVNS. CDR3 length equals 16 residues. After removal of 4 bases from V and 4 bases from J, the junction contained 8 bases not matched to a gene.

The CDR3 DNA reads as TGCGCCAGCAGCTTGGCCGTGGAGTCGAATGAGCAGTTCTTC. It encodes CASSLAVESNEQFF. The chain combines TRBV5-1 with TRBJ2-1; D not certain. CDR3 size: 14 residues. Germline CDR1 SGHRS, CDR2 YFSETQ. Trimming took off 0 bases at V and 7 bases at J, with 11 bases between the two ends.

Note on this clonotype: Being one base from a much bigger clone, this may be a read error. The chain combines TRBV5-1 with TRBJ2-7; weak D call: TRBD2 (6 bases). V dropped 0 bases and J dropped 0 bases, with 10 bases sitting between them. The length of the CDR3 is 15 residues. CDR1 SGHRS and CDR2 YFSETQ come from the germline V gene. The CDR3 coding sequence is TGCGCCAGCAGCTTGGGAGCGGGTTTCTCCTACGAGCAGTACTTC. Translated, it gives CASSLGAGFSYEQYF.

This clonotype came up a few times. V and J are TRBV2 and TRBJ2-1; no firm D call. The V gene's germline CDR1 is SNHLY and CDR2 FYNNEI. V lost 3 bases, J lost 2 bases, and 8 bases lay in between. The CDR3 extends over 14 amino acids. The CDR3 DNA is TGTGCCAGCAGTGATCGAAGTCCCTACAATGAGCAGTTCTTC. It encodes CASSDRSPYNEQFF.

This clonotype was detected ten times or more. V is TRBV6-5 and J is TRBJ2-3, with 12 nucleotides matching TRBD1. CDR3 length equals 15 residues. The V segment lost 5 bases and the J segment 5 bases; nucleotides outside the gene matches: 5. Germline V CDR1 and CDR2: MNHEY, SVGAGI. CDR3 residues: CASSRGDRGQDTQYF. The DNA for the CDR3 is TGTGCCAGCAGTCGCGGGGACAGGGGGCAAGATACGCAGTATTTT.

V is TRBV2 and J is TRBJ2-7; TRBD2 matches 7 bases. J was trimmed by 6 bases and V by 2 bases; bases with no gene match: 4. This CDR3 region has 13 residues. Germline V gene lookup returns CDR1 SNHLY and CDR2 FYNNEI. The CDR3 reads CASSERTRSEQYF. The CDR3 nucleotides read TGTGCCAGCAGTGAACGGACTAGGAGCGAGCAGTACTTC.

Worth noting for this clonotype: A read error is possible here, since a much larger clone lies one base away. Without the conserved terminal phenylalanine or tryptophan, this CDR3 likely stems from a read error. The CDR3 region is CASSLYEGSPQHV. Written as DNA, the CDR3 is TGTGCCAGCAGTTTATATGAAGGGTCACCCCAGCATGTT. The V gene is TRBV12-3 or TRBV12-4, the J gene TRBJ1-5; the D is unclear. This CDR3 region has 13 residues. V was cut by 2 bases and J by 10 bases, with 12 bases left in between.

This clonotype occurred once. It may be a read error: a sequence one base away is much more abundant. The rearrangement links TRBV7-2 to TRBJ2-7, with 8 nucleotides matching TRBD2. CDR1 and CDR2 (germline): SGHTA, FQGNSA. Losses at the gene ends were 2 bases for V and 7 bases for J; bases not matched to a gene: 10. There are 15 residues in the CDR3. The CDR3 region is CASSLKAGAHVEQYF. In DNA form, the CDR3 reads TGTGCCAGCAGCTTAAAAGCGGGGGCCCACGTTGAGCAGTACTTC.

This clonotype showed up many times. This sequence joins TRBV6-6 and TRBJ1-2, with a weak D call TRBD1 (6 bases). Germline V gene sequence: CDR1 MNHNY, CDR2 SVGAGI (reference sequence). The CDR3 consists of 12 residues. V was cut by 6 bases and J by 8 bases, with 13 bases left in between. CDR3 bases: TGTGCCAGCAGCACAGGGACATCCGGCTACACCTTC. Its protein is CASSTGTSGYTF.

This clonotype came up many times. The V and J genes are TRBV20-1 and TRBJ2-3; D ambiguous. The length of the CDR3 is 12 residues. CDR1 is DFQATT, CDR2 SNEGSKA, per germline (reference sequence). Trimming took 4 bases from V and 3 from J, leaving 8 bases between them. The DNA for the CDR3 is TGCAGTGCTACGCCTAGAACAGATACGCAGTATTTT. This sequence encodes CSATPRTDTQYF.